These 11 T cell receptor beta chains were sequenced from one sample in a study of cytomegalovirus exposure and HLA in healthy donors. It was with 60 Vbeta and 13 Jbeta primers that the PCR ran. Method: immunoSEQ multiplex PCR; TCRdb's copy keeps in-frame clones and lacks some. The sample lists some 110,000 clones, about 74% occurring once. The sample consisted of PBMCs. All receptors derive from a man aged 30 to 39 in good health and CMV-seropositive.

With regard to this clone: One end of the junction does not line up with germline, which may come from a read error. The chain combines TRBV7-9 with TRBJ2-3; D remains ambiguous. The CDR3 has 12 amino acids. Germline loops: CDR1 SEHNR, CDR2 FQNEAQ (reference sequence). In DNA form, the CDR3 reads TGTTCCAGCAGCTTAGTTGGCGATACGCAGTATTTT. Residues: CSSSLVGDTQYF.

The CDR3 nucleotides read TGTGCCAGCAGTAACGACATGGCTGGAAACACCATATATTTT. Its translation: CASSNDMAGNTIYF. The chain couples TRBV2 to TRBJ1-3; D is unresolved. V dropped 5 bases and J dropped 2 bases, with 10 bases sitting between them. Germline assignment: CDR1 SNHLY and CDR2 FYNNEI. The CDR3 contains 14 residues.

This chain links TRBV18 with TRBJ1-1; 9 bases agree with TRBD1. There are 16 residues in the CDR3. V lost 4 bases, J lost 5 bases, and 11 bases stayed unmatched. Germline CDR1 reads KGHSH; CDR2 reads LQKENI. CDR3 nucleotide sequence: TGTGCCAGCTCACTACAACCGGGACAGGGAGGAACTGAAGCTTTCTTT. Its translation: CASSLQPGQGGTEAFF.

This clone showed up just once. The chain joins TRBV18 to TRBJ2-1, with 13 bases matching TRBD2. The CDR3 spans 17 residues. The junction had 13 bases not matched to a gene; V was cut back by 4 bases and J by 10 bases. CDR1 and CDR2 from the germline V gene are KGHSH and LQKENI. CDR3 nucleotides: TGTGCCAGCTCACGGCGTGGAACTAGCGGGGGGGACAGGGAGCAGTTCTTC. Residues: CASSRRGTSGGDREQFF.

This sequence joins TRBV6-1 and TRBJ1-5, with D tentatively TRBD1 (5 bases). The CDR3 runs 14 residues. Germline CDR1 reads MNHNS; CDR2 reads SASEGT. V was pared by 7 bases and J by 7 bases, with 17 bases between. CDR3 DNA sequence: TGTGCCAGCAAGTTTTCGGGGGAGGACCAGCCCCAGCATTTT. Amino acids: CASKFSGEDQPQHF.

This clone was observed once. This rearrangement joins TRBV30 to TRBJ1-3, with D possibly TRBD1 on 6 matching bases. V lost 1 base, J lost 0 bases, and 13 bases lay in between. The CDR3 runs 16 residues. Per germline, CDR1 GTSNPN and CDR2 SVGIG (reference sequence). CDR3 sequence reads: CAWSALQGFSGNTIYF. CDR3 in DNA: TGTGCCTGGAGTGCCTTGCAGGGGTTCTCTGGAAACACCATATATTTT. Variable domain in full (rest from reference TRBV30 and TRBJ1-3): SQTIHQWPATLVQPVGSPLSLECTVEGTSNPNLYWYRQAAGRGLQLLFYSVGIGQISSEVPQNLSASRPQDRQFILSSKKLLLSDSGFYLCAWSALQGFSGNTIYFGEGSWLTVV.

V is TRBV2 and J is TRBJ2-6, with no clear D. There are 13 residues in the CDR3. CDR1 and CDR2 from the germline V gene are SNHLY and FYNNEI. The V gene lost 7 bases and the J gene lost 5 bases, with 9 bases spanning the gap. DNA for the CDR3: TGTGCCAGCATCTTGGGCCGGGCCAACGTCCTGACTTTC. Encoded protein: CASILGRANVLTF.

V usage is TRBV6-1 and J usage is TRBJ1-3; possible D gene TRBD1, 5 bases. CDR1 is MNHNS, CDR2 SASEGT, per germline. V was pared by 3 bases and J by 9 bases, with 12 bases between. The CDR3 is 13 residues long. DNA for the CDR3: TGTGCCAGCAGTGACCTCGGGGGTGGCACCATATATTTT. This codes for CASSDLGGGTIYF.

This clone has only a few counts. The chain uses TRBV5-4 and TRBJ1-1; a possible D gene is TRBD1 (5 bases). CDR3 size: 12 residues. V lost 3 bases and J lost 8, with 11 bases in between. Germline CDR1 is SGHNT and CDR2 is YYREEE (reference sequence). Here the CDR3 DNA reads TGTGCCAGCAGCTGGGACTCTATCGAAGCTTTCTTT. It is translated as CASSWDSIEAFF. The full variable domain, rest sourced from reference TRBV5-4 and TRBJ1-1, is ETGVTQSPTHLIKTRGQQVTLRCSSQSGHNTVSWYQQALGQGPQFIFQYYREEENGRGNFPPRFSGLQFPNYSSELNVNALELDDSALYLCASSWDSIEAFFGQGTRLTVV.

The chain links TRBV21-1 to TRBJ2-5; the table's D call, TRBD2, was not checked against the DNA. TRBV21-1 is tagged as a pseudogene. The length of the CDR3 is 18 residues. CDR3 in amino acids: CASSKRRLAGAVQETQYF. The CDR3 bases are TGTGCCAGCAGCAAACGTCGCCTAGCGGGGGCAGTACAAGAGACCCAGTACTTC.

The table lists this clone with a few counts. The J gene is TRBJ1-1, the V gene TRBV4-2; 9 bases fit TRBD1. CDR1 and CDR2 (germline): LGHNA, YNFKEQ. CDR3 length: 15 amino acids. V shed 5 bases and J 6 bases; nucleotides not matched to a gene: 10. This CDR3 reads CASSFLGQGDPEAFF. As DNA, the CDR3 is TGTGCCAGCAGCTTTTTGGGACAGGGAGACCCTGAAGCTTTCTTT.